One and the same sample provided the 32 T cell receptor beta chains below, sequenced in a study of PD-L1 blockade in urothelial cancer. Time point indicated: peripheral blood 6 weeks after treatment start. Measured with immunoSEQ multiplex PCR; TCRdb has only the in-frame clones, and not every one. The repertoire holds about 38,000 clones, with 75% to 90% as singletons. The sample consisted of PBMCs, taken around atezolizumab (anti-PD-L1) treatment. The source is a man aged 55 to 69 with urothelial cancer.

The chain couples TRBV5-4 to TRBJ2-3, with D unresolved. Germline V gene sequence: CDR1 SGHNT, CDR2 YYREEE (reference sequence). There are 13 residues in the CDR3. V was cut by 1 base and J by 4 bases, with 7 bases left in between. In nucleotides, the CDR3 is TGTGCCAGCAGCTTGTTAGCTTCAGATACGCAGTATTTT. It is translated as CASSLLASDTQYF.

V gene TRBV9 combines with J gene TRBJ1-1; 9 nucleotides align to TRBD1. Unmatched junction bases numbered 2, after V lost 4 bases and J lost 4 bases. Germline values: CDR1 SGDLS, CDR2 YYNGEE. This CDR3 has 13 amino acids. This CDR3 reads CASSSQGATEAFF. In nucleotides, the CDR3 is TGTGCCAGCAGCTCACAGGGGGCCACTGAAGCTTTCTTT. The full variable domain, with the rest looked up from reference TRBV9 and TRBJ1-1, is DSGVTQTPKHLITATGQRVTLRCSPRSGDLSVYWYQQSLDQGLQFLIQYYNGEERAKGNILERFSAQQFPDLHSELNLSSLELGDSALYFCASSSQGATEAFFGQGTRLTVV.

The genes are TRBV5-1 and TRBJ2-6; 7 bases agree with TRBD1. The CDR3 contains 15 residues. The germline CDR1 and CDR2 sequences are SGHRS and YFSETQ. V lost 5 bases and J lost 2; bases outside the gene matches: 4. The CDR3 DNA is TGCGCCAGCAGTTTCAGGGGGACTGGGGCCAACGTCCTGACTTTC. Translation gives CASSFRGTGANVLTF. Looking up the rest from reference TRBV5-1 and TRBJ2-6 gives the full variable domain: KAGVTQTPRYLIKTRGQQVTLSCSPISGHRSVSWYQQTPGQGLQFLFEYFSETQRNKGNFPGRFSGRQFSNSRSEMNVSTLELGDSALYLCASSFRGTGANVLTFGAGSRLTVL.

As for this clone: Additional DNA sequences in this sample encode the identical CDR3. This sequence joins TRBV4-2 and TRBJ1-4, with TRBD1 matching 7 bases. With 1 base clipped from V and 8 bases from J, the junction kept 7 bases outside the gene matches. CDR1 is LGHNA, CDR2 YNFKEQ, per germline. The CDR3 covers 15 residues. The CDR3 region has the DNA TGTGCCAGCAGCCAAGTCAGGACAGGTGACGAAAAACTGTTTTTT. It is translated as CASSQVRTGDEKLFF.

This clone was observed a single time. The V gene is TRBV7-2, the J gene TRBJ2-5; TRBD2 agrees at 8 bases. With 5 bases clipped from V and 2 bases from J, the junction kept 7 bases outside the gene matches. The CDR3 runs 15 residues. Germline V gives CDR1 SGHTA, CDR2 FQGNSA. In DNA form, the CDR3 reads TGTGCCAGCAGCAAGGGACTAGGGCCACAAGAGACCCAGTACTTC. Protein sequence: CASSKGLGPQETQYF. Looking up the rest from reference TRBV7-2 and TRBJ2-5 gives the full variable domain: GAGVSQSPSNKVTEKGKDVELRCDPISGHTALYWYRQSLGQGLEFLIYFQGNSAPDKSGLPSDRFSAERTGGSVSTLTIQRTQQEDSAVYLCASSKGLGPQETQYFGPGTRLLVL.

This clone showed up just a few times. The CDR3 coding sequence is TGTGCCAGCAGTGAAACGGGGGGTTTGGCCCTCCACTTT. Its translation: CASSETGGLALHF. The chain recombines TRBV6-1 with TRBJ1-6; D might be TRBD1 (5 bases). Germline-derived CDR1 and CDR2 are MNHNS and SASEGT. V was pared by 2 bases and J by 14 bases, with 13 bases between. CDR3 size: 13 residues.

The chain couples TRBV13 to TRBJ1-4; no reliable D call. The CDR3 is 13 residues long. The V and J ends lost 5 bases and 5 bases respectively, with 9 bases between them. In germline, CDR1 is PRHDT, CDR2 FYEKMQ (reference sequence). CDR3: CASSAHRNEKLFF. The DNA of the CDR3 is TGTGCCAGCAGCGCCCACAGAAATGAAAAACTGTTTTTT.

The rearrangement links TRBV9 to TRBJ2-7; D might be TRBD2 (6 bases). Germline V gene sequence: CDR1 SGDLS, CDR2 YYNGEE. The CDR3 totals 15 residues. The V end lost 0 bases, the J end lost 4 bases, and 14 bases lay between the germline ends. The chain's CDR3 is CASSVAWTEGYEQYF. CDR3 nucleotides: TGTGCCAGCAGCGTAGCCTGGACGGAGGGATACGAGCAGTACTTC.

The chain is built from TRBV6-6 and TRBJ1-1; D is ambiguous. The V and J ends lost 7 bases and 0 bases respectively, with 9 bases between them. The V gene's germline CDR1 is MNHNY and CDR2 SVGAGI (reference sequence). The CDR3 runs 13 residues. The CDR3 coding sequence is TGTGCCAGCACCAACAGAGTGAACACTGAAGCTTTCTTT. It codes for CASTNRVNTEAFF.

The sample holds a few counts of this clone. The CDR3 DNA follows: TGTGCCAGCAGCTTGCCAGGGCGCAGCTATGGCTACACCTTC. It is translated as CASSLPGRSYGYTF. The V and J genes are TRBV5-4 and TRBJ1-2; possible D gene TRBD1, 5 bases. V lost 1 base to trimming and J lost 4 bases, with 11 bases between them. CDR1 is SGHNT, CDR2 YYREEE, per germline (reference sequence). The length of the CDR3 is 14 residues.

This sequence joins TRBV9 and TRBJ2-1; tentatively, D is TRBD2 (6 bases). CDR3 length: 14 amino acids. Germline CDR1 SGDLS, CDR2 YYNGEE. The V gene lost 3 bases and the J gene lost 6 bases, with 13 bases spanning the gap. The CDR3 nucleotides read TGTGCCAGCAGCGCCGGGACTGCCTTCAATGAGCAGTTCTTC. Its protein is CASSAGTAFNEQFF.

The chain has TRBV27 and TRBJ2-3; 11 nucleotides align to TRBD2. The ends lost 9 bases at V and 3 bases at J; junction bases unmatched: 2. The CDR3 spans 13 residues. Germline lookup yields CDR1 MNHEY and CDR2 SMNVEV (reference sequence). CDR3 bases: TGTGCCAGTCGACTAGCGGGGACAGATACGCAGTATTTT. The encoded protein is CASRLAGTDTQYF.

V usage is TRBV6-4 and J usage is TRBJ1-1; 8 bases are a match to TRBD1. Germline loops: CDR1 MRHNA, CDR2 SNTAGT. The CDR3 sequence is 15 residues long. The V segment lost 4 bases and the J segment 5 bases; nucleotides outside the gene matches: 9. The CDR3 DNA sequence: TGTGCCAGCAGTGTCTCCCCACAGGGGGGGACTGAAGCTTTCTTT. It yields the protein CASSVSPQGGTEAFF.

The chain recombines TRBV5-4 with TRBJ1-4; 7 bases agree with TRBD1. V gave up 0 bases and J gave up 6 bases; unmatched junction bases: 2. The CDR3 length is 14 residues. The germline V gene encodes CDR1 SGHNT and CDR2 YYREEE (reference sequence). The CDR3 DNA sequence: TGTGCCAGCAGCTTGGGGCAGGGGGATGAAAAACTGTTTTTT. Residues: CASSLGQGDEKLFF.

The chain combines TRBV5-4 with TRBJ2-2, with 8 bases aligning to TRBD1. The V gene's germline CDR1 is SGHNT and CDR2 YYREEE (reference sequence). The CDR3 covers 19 residues. Trimming took 3 bases from V and 5 from J; bases not matched to a gene: 18. The CDR3 bases are TGTGCCAGCAGCTCCCCAGGACAGGGAGGACATATGATTACCGGGGAGCTGTTTTTT. It yields the protein CASSSPGQGGHMITGELFF.

V usage is TRBV5-4 and J usage is TRBJ1-1; D is perhaps TRBD1 (5 bases). The CDR3 is made up of 15 amino acids. The germline gives CDR1 SGHNT, CDR2 YYREEE (reference sequence). The V and J ends lost 4 bases and 6 bases respectively, with 19 bases between them. CDR3 residues: CASSTGLMNRPEAFF. CDR3 nucleotides: TGTGCCAGCAGCACGGGACTAATGAATCGGCCTGAAGCTTTCTTT.

This clone was observed a handful of times. The V call is TRBV7-8, the J call TRBJ2-7; a possible D gene is TRBD1 (6 bases). CDR1 is SGHVS and CDR2 is FQNEAQ in the germline V gene. There are 14 residues in the CDR3. Trimming took 5 bases from V and 2 from J, leaving 13 bases between them. CDR3 residues: CASSTPGQTYEQYF. Here the CDR3 DNA reads TGTGCCAGCAGCACCCCCGGACAGACCTACGAGCAGTACTTC.

This chain uses TRBV11-3 with TRBJ2-2; 9 bases align to TRBD1. The V gene end was trimmed by 5 bases and the J gene end by 7 bases; junction bases not matched to a gene: 8. The germline CDR1 and CDR2 sequences are SGHNT and YENEEA. The CDR3 has 15 residues. In nucleotides, the CDR3 is TGTGCCAGCAGCCCCCGGGACAGGGAGGACGGGGAGCTGTTTTTT. Translation: CASSPRDREDGELFF.

The V and J genes are TRBV10-3 and TRBJ2-5, with 15 bases that match TRBD2. The CDR3 has 16 amino acids. The junction had 6 bases not matched to a gene; V was cut back by 5 bases and J by 5 bases. Looked up from germline, CDR1 is ENHRY and CDR2 is SYGVKD. The CDR3 region is CAISRGTSGGLETQYF. The CDR3 DNA reads TGTGCCATCAGTCGAGGGACTAGCGGGGGGTTGGAGACCCAGTACTTC.

The chain joins TRBV9 to TRBJ2-1; D not resolved. The CDR3 is 16 amino acids. V gave up 0 bases and J gave up 5 bases, with 15 bases separating them. Germline V gives CDR1 SGDLS, CDR2 YYNGEE. The CDR3 region is CASSVELRQLNNEQFF. For the CDR3, the DNA is TGTGCCAGCAGCGTAGAGTTGCGGCAGTTAAACAATGAGCAGTTCTTC.

This clone has only one observation. The V call is TRBV6-5, the J call TRBJ1-1, with 9 bases identical to TRBD1. The ends lost 2 bases at V and 5 bases at J; junction bases unmatched: 6. This CDR3 has 15 amino acids. Per germline, CDR1 MNHEY and CDR2 SVGAGI. CDR3 sequence (DNA): TGTGCCAGCAGTTACAGGACAGGGGTTAGGACTGAAGCTTTCTTT. Its protein product is CASSYRTGVRTEAFF.

The chain combines TRBV25-1 with TRBJ2-2, with D possibly matching TRBD1 (6 bases). Trimming cost V 4 bases and J 2 bases, with 11 bases left between them. Germline V gene sequence: CDR1 MGHDK, CDR2 SYGVNS. The CDR3 length is 15 residues. CDR3 in amino acids: CASSGLTGNTGELFF. As DNA, the CDR3 is TGTGCCAGCAGTGGATTGACAGGAAACACCGGGGAGCTGTTTTTT.

V and J are TRBV6-1 and TRBJ1-5; tentative D call: TRBD1 (6 bases). Germline lookup yields CDR1 MNHNS and CDR2 SASEGT. V lost 5 bases to trimming and J lost 8 bases, with 16 bases between them. The CDR3 extends over 14 amino acids. The CDR3 DNA is TGTGCCAGCAGTTTTAACAGGGCAAGGGAGCCCCAGCATTTT. It encodes CASSFNRAREPQHF.

The gene calls are TRBV11-2 and TRBJ2-7, with a weak D call TRBD2 (6 bases). The CDR3 is 15 residues long. Trimming removed 6 bases from V and 3 bases from J, with 18 bases in between. Germline CDR1 reads SGHAT; CDR2 reads FQNNGV. DNA for the CDR3: TGTGCCAGCAGTAATCTAGGGACTTGGGGCTACGAGCAGTACTTC. This gives the protein CASSNLGTWGYEQYF. Supplemented by reference TRBV11-2 and TRBJ2-7, the full variable domain reads EAGVAQSPRYKIIEKRQSVAFWCNPISGHATLYWYQQILGQGPKLLIQFQNNGVVDDSQLPKDRFSAERLKGVDSTLKIQPAKLEDSAVYLCASSNLGTWGYEQYFGPGTRLTVT.

The V call is TRBV4-2, the J call TRBJ2-1; 8 bases are shared with TRBD2. With 4 bases clipped from V and 4 bases from J, the junction kept 9 bases outside the gene matches. In germline, CDR1 is LGHNA, CDR2 YNFKEQ. This CDR3 has 16 residues. The CDR3 sequence is CASSLEGSGGYNEQFF. CDR3 nucleotides: TGTGCCAGCAGCCTAGAGGGGAGCGGGGGATACAATGAGCAGTTCTTC.

The gene calls are TRBV9 and TRBJ2-7; TRBD1 aligns across 8 bases. This CDR3 region has 18 residues. J was trimmed by 6 bases and V by 4 bases; bases with no gene match: 21. Germline V lookup: CDR1 SGDLS, CDR2 YYNGEE. This CDR3 reads CASSLRDRRDTWRLEQYF. CDR3 bases: TGTGCCAGCAGCCTCCGGGACAGGCGGGATACCTGGCGTCTCGAGCAGTACTTC. The full variable domain, rest sourced from reference TRBV9 and TRBJ2-7, is DSGVTQTPKHLITATGQRVTLRCSPRSGDLSVYWYQQSLDQGLQFLIQYYNGEERAKGNILERFSAQQFPDLHSELNLSSLELGDSALYFCASSLRDRRDTWRLEQYFGPGTRLTVT.

The V gene is TRBV18, the J gene TRBJ2-1; TRBD1 aligns across 9 bases. The CDR3 is 15 amino acids. With 8 bases clipped from V and 7 bases from J, the junction kept 12 bases outside the gene matches. In germline, CDR1 is KGHSH, CDR2 LQKENI. The CDR3 region is CASQTRRDRENEQFF. The CDR3 DNA sequence: TGTGCCAGCCAAACGCGCCGGGACAGGGAGAATGAGCAGTTCTTC.

This chain connects TRBV5-1 to TRBJ2-7, with TRBD1 matching over 9 bases. The CDR3 loop spans 14 amino acids. Germline CDR1 is SGHRS and CDR2 is YFSETQ. Trimming cost V 4 bases and J 7 bases; bases outside gene matches: 9. The CDR3 DNA reads TGCGCCAGCAGCCTAGACAGGGGGTTCGGGGAGCAGTACTTC. Its translation is CASSLDRGFGEQYF.

This chain uses TRBV28 with TRBJ1-4; D may be TRBD1 (6 bases). V lost 6 bases and J lost 7, with 18 bases in between. This CDR3 is built from 15 residues. Germline loops: CDR1 MDHEN, CDR2 SYDVKM. As DNA, the CDR3 is TGTGCCAGCAGGCACGGGGACAAGGGGGTTGAAAAACTGTTTTTT. It is translated as CASRHGDKGVEKLFF.

This chain joins TRBV5-4 and TRBJ2-7; a possible D gene is TRBD2 (6 bases). The CDR3 spans 16 residues. The germline V gene encodes CDR1 SGHNT and CDR2 YYREEE (reference sequence). V lost 8 bases and J 7 bases, leaving 28 bases between the germline ends. This CDR3 reads CARGTIPGLKRREQYF. The CDR3 DNA reads TGTGCCAGAGGAACTATCCCGGGACTCAAAAGGCGGGAGCAGTACTTC.

This clone was detected only a few times. The genes are TRBV27 and TRBJ2-7, with D possibly TRBD2 on 5 matching bases. Germline CDR1 MNHEY, CDR2 SMNVEV (reference sequence). The CDR3 length is 14 residues. Trimming stripped 5 bases from V and 2 bases from J, with 13 bases between. This CDR3 reads CASSRGATPYEQYF. CDR3 bases: TGTGCCAGCAGTCGGGGAGCGACCCCCTACGAGCAGTACTTC.

The chain is built from TRBV9 and TRBJ2-7; 9 bases are shared with TRBD1. Per germline, CDR1 SGDLS and CDR2 YYNGEE. With 3 bases clipped from V and 5 bases from J, the junction kept 15 bases outside the gene matches. The CDR3 spans 17 residues. DNA for the CDR3: TGTGCCAGCAGCGCGACTAGCCCGGGACAGGGTAGGAACGAGCAGTACTTC. Its translation: CASSATSPGQGRNEQYF.